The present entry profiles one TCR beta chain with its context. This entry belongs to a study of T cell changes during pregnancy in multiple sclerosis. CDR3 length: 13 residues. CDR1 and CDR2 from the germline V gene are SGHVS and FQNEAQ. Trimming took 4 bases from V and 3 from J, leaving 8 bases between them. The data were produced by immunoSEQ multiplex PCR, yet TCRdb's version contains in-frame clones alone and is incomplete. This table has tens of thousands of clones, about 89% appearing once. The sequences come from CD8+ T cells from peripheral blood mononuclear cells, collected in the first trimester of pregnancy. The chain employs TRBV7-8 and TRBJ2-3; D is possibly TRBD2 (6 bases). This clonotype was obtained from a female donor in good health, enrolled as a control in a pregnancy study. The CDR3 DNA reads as TGTGCCAGCAGCTCTGGGGGGACAGATACGCAGTATTTT. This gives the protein CASSSGGTDTQYF.